Below, 26 T cell receptor beta chains from the same sample are listed, as sequenced in a study of shared clonotypes between healthy human individuals (dated by TCRdb to the early 2020s). CD8 naive samples were obtained by positive selection for CCR7 among CD45RO-negative cells, yielding a CD45RA+CCR7+ population from which TemRA cells were excluded. Library prep was done by the immunoSEQ multiplex PCR assay. TCRdb limited this immuneACCESS table to in-frame rearrangements with V and J called. A share of clones is missing; checked studies link under half to unresolved V genes, and the rest is unexplained. Present in this sample are approximately 2,000,000 clones, about 94% of which were seen just once. The ten largest clones take up 1.5% to 2% of the sample. The sequencing input was naive CD8+ T cells from PBMCs. This specimen's cell subset or site label, per the study, means: CD45RA+CCR7+. The receptors shown here come from a young man in good health. Some clones in this sample may be carry-over from other donors' samples.

This clone was observed a single time. This sequence joins TRBV6-5 and TRBJ1-2; tentative D call: TRBD1 (6 bases). Germline V CDR1 and CDR2: MNHEY, SVGAGI. The CDR3 loop spans 16 amino acids. V lost 0 bases and J 7 bases, leaving 18 bases between the germline ends. In nucleotides, the CDR3 is TGTGCCAGCAGTTACTCGGCTTTTCTACAGGGAGCTGGCTACACCTTC. Protein sequence: CASSYSAFLQGAGYTF.

A single count supports this clone. The V call is TRBV7-2, the J call TRBJ2-5; TRBD2 is a possible D gene (6 bases). V was shortened by 5 bases and J by 3 bases, with 19 bases between the two germline ends. Germline assignment: CDR1 SGHTA and CDR2 FQGNSA. The CDR3 is 16 amino acids. CDR3 nucleotides: TGTGCCAGCAGCATCCTAGGAGGGGCAGTCGAAGAGACCCAGTACTTC. Translating gives CASSILGGAVEETQYF.

The V and J genes are TRBV7-2 and TRBJ2-5; TRBD2 matches 14 bases. Losses at the gene ends were 3 bases for V and 2 bases for J; bases not matched to a gene: 2. The CDR3 totals 16 residues. Germline V gene lookup returns CDR1 SGHTA and CDR2 FQGNSA. Here the CDR3 DNA reads TGTGCCAGCAGCTTCCGACTAGCGGGAGGGCAAGAGACCCAGTACTTC. Translating it yields CASSFRLAGGQETQYF.

This sequence joins TRBV5-1 and TRBJ2-3, with D unclear. Trimming stripped 0 bases from V and 4 bases from J, with 6 bases between. Germline V CDR1 and CDR2: SGHRS, YFSETQ. The CDR3 extends over 13 amino acids. The CDR3 coding sequence is TGCGCCAGCAGCTTGGTTTCCGCAGATACGCAGTATTTT. Protein: CASSLVSADTQYF.

This clone was counted only a few times. Other nucleotide sequences from this sample produce the same CDR3. This chain links TRBV6-4 with TRBJ1-1; D is perhaps TRBD1 (6 bases). The CDR3 is 13 residues long. The germline V gene encodes CDR1 MRHNA and CDR2 SNTAGT. The V end lost 6 bases, the J end lost 2 bases, and 10 bases lay between the germline ends. The CDR3 loop is CASRATGNTEAFF. CDR3 bases: TGTGCCAGCAGAGCGACAGGTAACACTGAAGCTTTCTTT.

This sequence joins TRBV28 and TRBJ1-1, with D perhaps TRBD1 (5 bases). CDR1 is MDHEN, CDR2 SYDVKM, per germline. Trimming shortened V by 4 bases and J by 5 bases, and 14 bases separated the two germline ends. The CDR3 runs to 14 residues. CDR3 amino acids: CASSSLQVGTEAFF. Written as DNA, the CDR3 is TGTGCCAGCAGTTCCCTACAGGTTGGGACTGAAGCTTTCTTT.

The V gene is TRBV4-3, the J gene TRBJ2-1; D may match TRBD1 or TRBD2 (5 bases each). CDR3 length equals 16 residues. Germline-derived CDR1 and CDR2 are LGHNA and YSLEER. The germline V and J ends were trimmed by 1 base and 5 bases, with 15 bases remaining between them. The CDR3 DNA sequence: TGCGCCAGCAGCCAAGCTATTCCGGGGCCAGACAATGAGCAGTTCTTC. The encoded protein is CASSQAIPGPDNEQFF.

J is TRBJ1-2 and V is TRBV7-6, with D hard to call. Germline V lookup: CDR1 SGHVS, CDR2 FNYEAQ. This CDR3 has 13 amino acids. Trimming pared 1 base from V and 5 bases from J, leaving 8 bases between. The CDR3 is CASSLGLGYGYTF. DNA for the CDR3: TGTGCCAGCAGCTTAGGTCTAGGGTATGGCTACACCTTC. Full variable domain (missing parts from reference TRBV7-6 and TRBJ1-2): GAGVSQSPRYKVTKRGQDVALRCDPISGHVSLYWYRQALGQGPEFLTYFNYEAQQDKSGLPNDRFSAERPEGSISTLTIQRTEQRDSAMYRCASSLGLGYGYTFGSGTRLTVV.

With respect to this clone: Other DNA sequences in the same sample also yield this CDR3. This sequence joins TRBV27 and TRBJ2-2; D ambiguous. V lost 1 base and J 1 base, leaving 4 bases between the germline ends. Germline loops: CDR1 MNHEY, CDR2 SMNVEV (reference sequence). The CDR3 totals 14 residues. CDR3 bases: TGTGCCAGCAGTTTATTTCTGAACACCGGGGAGCTGTTTTTT. This sequence encodes CASSLFLNTGELFF.

The chain employs TRBV4-1 and TRBJ2-1; 9 bases align to TRBD2. Trimming took 1 base from V and 10 from J; bases not matched to a gene: 11. The germline CDR1 and CDR2 sequences are MGHRA and YSYEKL. The CDR3 spans 16 residues. The CDR3 nucleotides read TGCGCCAGCAGCCAAGTTAGGCGGGAGGGCCTTGGCGAGCAGTTCTTC. Its protein is CASSQVRREGLGEQFF.

The chain recombines TRBV28 with TRBJ2-5; D could derive from TRBD1 or TRBD2 (5 bases each). The J call may not be correct, given that the DNA end is closer to TRBJ2-7. Germline CDR1 is MDHEN and CDR2 is SYDVKM. The CDR3 spans 12 residues. CDR3 residues: CASRGDMDEQYF. The CDR3 DNA reads as TGTGCCAGCAGGGGGGATATGGACGAGCAGTACTTC.

CDR3 residues: CASSLLTNEKLFF. As DNA, the CDR3 is TGTGCCAGCAGTCTCCTGACGAATGAAAAACTGTTTTTT. The V call is TRBV27, the J call TRBJ1-4, with D hard to call. V lost 5 bases and J lost 5, with 9 bases in between. This CDR3 is 13 amino acids long. CDR1 and CDR2 from the germline V gene are MNHEY and SMNVEV (reference sequence). Full variable domain (missing parts from reference TRBV27 and TRBJ1-4): EAQVTQNPRYLITVTGKKLTVTCSQNMNHEYMSWYRQDPGLGLRQIYYSMNVEVTDKGDVPEGYKVSRKEKRNFPLILESPSPNQTSLYFCASSLLTNEKLFFGSGTQLSVL.

This chain joins TRBV7-9 and TRBJ2-5; 7 positions match TRBD2. V dropped 5 bases and J dropped 5; count of bases not matched to a gene: 17. The CDR3 consists of 17 residues. Germline values: CDR1 SEHNR, CDR2 FQNEAQ (reference sequence). The CDR3 nucleotides read TGTGCCAGCAGCCGCACGAGTGGGTTTGCGGGAGCGGAGACCCAGTACTTC. It encodes CASSRTSGFAGAETQYF.

The chain employs TRBV27 and TRBJ2-7; D is possibly TRBD2 (5 bases). Germline assignment: CDR1 MNHEY and CDR2 SMNVEV (reference sequence). This CDR3 is 14 amino acids long. The germline V and J ends were trimmed by 2 bases and 4 bases, with 12 bases remaining between them. The CDR3 here is CASSLRPGVYEQYF. Written as DNA, the CDR3 is TGTGCCAGCAGTTTACGTCCCGGGGTTTACGAGCAGTACTTC.

This clone was recorded a few times. J is TRBJ1-2 and V is TRBV29-1; D is unclear. The V gene lost 0 bases and the J gene lost 8 bases, with 7 bases spanning the gap. CDR1 SQVTM and CDR2 ANQGSEA come from the germline V gene. The CDR3 spans 11 residues. CDR3: CSVEDGVGYTF. The CDR3 DNA reads as TGCAGCGTTGAAGACGGGGTCGGCTACACCTTC.

The genes are TRBV27 and TRBJ1-1; weak D call: TRBD1 (6 bases). Trimming removed 7 bases from V and 4 bases from J, with 19 bases in between. CDR1 and CDR2 (germline): MNHEY, SMNVEV (reference sequence). The CDR3 consists of 15 residues. DNA of the CDR3: TGTGCCAGCATAATAGGGGGGGGCGTAGGCACTGAAGCTTTCTTT. It encodes CASIIGGGVGTEAFF.

V gene TRBV29-1 combines with J gene TRBJ1-2, with D maybe TRBD1 (6 bases). This CDR3 region has 12 residues. The V end was cut by 7 bases, the J end by 7 bases, with 16 bases between. Germline V gives CDR1 SQVTM, CDR2 ANQGSEA. The CDR3 is CSAVGGQGGYTF. The DNA for the CDR3 is TGCAGCGCAGTGGGGGGGCAGGGTGGCTACACCTTC. The variable domain in full, completed from reference TRBV29-1 and TRBJ1-2, reads SAVISQKPSRDICQRGTSLTIQCQVDSQVTMMFWYRQQPGQSLTLIATANQGSEATYESGFVIDKFPISRPNLTFSTLTVSNMSPEDSSIYLCSAVGGQGGYTFGSGTRLTVV.

The rearrangement uses TRBV7-3 and TRBJ2-2; D is ambiguous. The CDR3 runs to 14 residues. From germline, CDR1 is SGHTA and CDR2 FQGTGA. The V end was cut by 5 bases, the J end by 5 bases, with 12 bases between. As DNA, the CDR3 is TGTGCCAGCAGCCCATCCCTTAGTACCGGGGAGCTGTTTTTT. Protein: CASSPSLSTGELFF. The entire variable domain, with the rest obtained from reference TRBV7-3 and TRBJ2-2, is as follows: GAGVSQTPSNKVTEKGKYVELRCDPISGHTALYWYRQSLGQGPEFLIYFQGTGAADDSGLPNDRFFAVRPEGSVSTLKIQRTERGDSAVYLCASSPSLSTGELFFGEGSRLTVL.

The rearrangement joins TRBV5-4 to TRBJ2-1; D call uncertain. The CDR3 extends over 14 amino acids. The ends were cut back, 0 bases at V and 8 bases at J, with 12 bases in the middle. Germline-derived CDR1 and CDR2 are SGHNT and YYREEE (reference sequence). CDR3 loop: CASSLGRSGDEQFF. DNA of the CDR3: TGTGCCAGCAGCTTGGGACGGTCTGGGGATGAGCAGTTCTTC.

The chain is built from TRBV7-6 and TRBJ2-2; 7 positions match TRBD2. CDR1 SGHVS and CDR2 FNYEAQ come from the germline V gene. The CDR3 has 16 amino acids. The V segment lost 1 base and the J segment 1 base; nucleotides outside the gene matches: 3. The CDR3 spells CASSLVPSGNTGELFF. CDR3 nucleotide sequence: TGTGCCAGCAGCTTAGTGCCTAGCGGGAACACCGGGGAGCTGTTTTTT. Variable domain in full (rest from reference TRBV7-6 and TRBJ2-2): GAGVSQSPRYKVTKRGQDVALRCDPISGHVSLYWYRQALGQGPEFLTYFNYEAQQDKSGLPNDRFSAERPEGSISTLTIQRTEQRDSAMYRCASSLVPSGNTGELFFGEGSRLTVL.

The genes are TRBV4-2 and TRBJ2-2, with no clear D. Germline V gene data show CDR1 as LGHNA and CDR2 as YNFKEQ. The CDR3 loop spans 12 amino acids. V lost 5 bases and J lost 5, with 6 bases in between. CDR3 sequence (DNA): TGTGCCAGCAGCGAAGGGACCGGGGAGCTGTTTTTT. Amino acids: CASSEGTGELFF.

The J gene is TRBJ2-7, the V gene TRBV27; the D is unclear. Looked up from germline, CDR1 is MNHEY and CDR2 is SMNVEV (reference sequence). The CDR3 extends over 15 amino acids. The V end was cut by 4 bases, the J end by 5 bases, with 18 bases between. This chain's CDR3 is CASSSEPLDPNEQYF. The CDR3 DNA is TGTGCCAGCAGTTCAGAACCCCTAGACCCCAACGAGCAGTACTTC.

This chain links TRBV2 with TRBJ2-3, with a possible D match to TRBD2 (6 bases). Trimming removed 9 bases at V and 1 base at J, with 11 bases between. Looked up from germline, CDR1 is SNHLY and CDR2 is FYNNEI. CDR3 length: 13 amino acids. The DNA for the CDR3 is TGTGCCAGTTTTAGCGGTCGCACAGATACGCAGTATTTT. As protein: CASFSGRTDTQYF.

The V call is TRBV11-2, the J call TRBJ1-1, with D uncertain. There are 17 residues in the CDR3. V dropped 5 bases and J dropped 0 bases, with 19 bases sitting between them. Germline lookup yields CDR1 SGHAT and CDR2 FQNNGV. The CDR3 DNA follows: TGTGCCAGCAGCACGGAGGGCGACGACCCACTGAACACTGAAGCTTTCTTT. Amino acids: CASSTEGDDPLNTEAFF. Looking up the rest from reference TRBV11-2 and TRBJ1-1 gives the full variable domain: EAGVAQSPRYKIIEKRQSVAFWCNPISGHATLYWYQQILGQGPKLLIQFQNNGVVDDSQLPKDRFSAERLKGVDSTLKIQPAKLEDSAVYLCASSTEGDDPLNTEAFFGQGTRLTVV.

This chain uses TRBV9 with TRBJ2-7, with D uncertain. Germline values: CDR1 SGDLS, CDR2 YYNGEE. Trimming removed 0 bases from V and 5 bases from J, with 15 bases in between. The CDR3 length is 15 residues. CDR3 in DNA: TGTGCCAGCAGCGTAGTCGGCCACTCAGGCGACGAGCAGTACTTC. As protein: CASSVVGHSGDEQYF.

The chain links TRBV29-1 to TRBJ2-1; TRBD2 matches at 7 bases. The length of the CDR3 is 13 residues. Unmatched junction bases numbered 7, after V lost 8 bases and J lost 3 bases. Germline V lookup: CDR1 SQVTM, CDR2 ANQGSEA. The CDR3 loop reads CSPRLADYNEQFF. The CDR3 DNA sequence: TGCAGCCCCAGGCTAGCGGACTACAATGAGCAGTTCTTC.